This T cell receptor beta chain was observed in a study of T cells in Graves' hyperthyroidism and ophthalmopathy. Exclusion of patients followed from uncontrolled infection, other autoimmune disease, pregnancy or lactation. Out of 10 ml of fresh peripheral blood came the PBMCs. Germline loops: CDR1 SNHLY, CDR2 FYNNEI. Trimming removed 7 bases from V and 13 bases from J, with 20 bases in between. The CDR3 contains 13 residues. This clonotype was seen ten or more times. Its antigen is unidentified. The study, taken as a whole, reports: The authors' 13 V-J model separated ophthalmopathy from stable hyperthyroidism.

RNA transcripts gave rise to amplified TCR beta CDR3 regions. First-round RT-PCR targeting the TCR CDR3 was performed with the HTBI primer set. MiXCR, applied by TCRdb to the multiplex PCR reads, yields one record per CDR3 protein. Of 360,000 or so distinct CDR3 sequences listed, 15% are singletons. Sequences were obtained from blood. The V and J genes are TRBV2 and TRBJ2-1, with D tentatively TRBD2 (6 bases). This TCR derives from a woman aged 60-70 years with Graves' ophthalmopathy. CDR3 nucleotide sequence: TGTGCCAGCACCCGATCTAGCGAGAGCCCTCAGTTCTTC. Encoded protein: CASTRSSESPQFF.